Included here is one TCR beta chain sequence, with context. Its specificity is not known. With 290,000 or so cells each, the CD8+ T cell subsets were individually sorted in triplicate. CD45RO-CCR7+CD27+CD95- cells counted as naive CD8+ T cells. UMI-labeled 5' RACE yielded the TRB cDNA libraries. TCRdb re-called the 5' RACE reads and catalogs CDR3 proteins one per entry, DNA excluded. Its listing shows tens of thousands of distinct CDR3 sequences. The data were obtained in a study of CXCR3-negative and CXCR3-positive naive CD8 T cells. Across the whole study: Sequencing brought in 130 million or so TRB reads altogether, and each library got about 1.5 +/- 0.3 million.

General observations from the study: Surface CD5 matched across naive subsets, and TRB CDR3 properties served to infer TCR strength.

This TCR was sampled from a human donor in good health. Some clones in this sample may be carry-over from other donors' samples. Sequencing input: naive CXCR3- CD8+ T cells from blood. Subset denoted: CD45RO-CCR7+CD27+CD95- naive CD8+ T cells lacking CXCR3 (TNR3-).

CDR3 sequence reads: CASSQVVRGGAVWYEQYF. V gene TRBV4-3 combines with J gene TRBJ2-7; the D gene TCRdb calls, TRBD1, cannot be checked with no DNA. Per germline, CDR1 LGHNA and CDR2 YSLEER. CDR3 length equals 18 residues.